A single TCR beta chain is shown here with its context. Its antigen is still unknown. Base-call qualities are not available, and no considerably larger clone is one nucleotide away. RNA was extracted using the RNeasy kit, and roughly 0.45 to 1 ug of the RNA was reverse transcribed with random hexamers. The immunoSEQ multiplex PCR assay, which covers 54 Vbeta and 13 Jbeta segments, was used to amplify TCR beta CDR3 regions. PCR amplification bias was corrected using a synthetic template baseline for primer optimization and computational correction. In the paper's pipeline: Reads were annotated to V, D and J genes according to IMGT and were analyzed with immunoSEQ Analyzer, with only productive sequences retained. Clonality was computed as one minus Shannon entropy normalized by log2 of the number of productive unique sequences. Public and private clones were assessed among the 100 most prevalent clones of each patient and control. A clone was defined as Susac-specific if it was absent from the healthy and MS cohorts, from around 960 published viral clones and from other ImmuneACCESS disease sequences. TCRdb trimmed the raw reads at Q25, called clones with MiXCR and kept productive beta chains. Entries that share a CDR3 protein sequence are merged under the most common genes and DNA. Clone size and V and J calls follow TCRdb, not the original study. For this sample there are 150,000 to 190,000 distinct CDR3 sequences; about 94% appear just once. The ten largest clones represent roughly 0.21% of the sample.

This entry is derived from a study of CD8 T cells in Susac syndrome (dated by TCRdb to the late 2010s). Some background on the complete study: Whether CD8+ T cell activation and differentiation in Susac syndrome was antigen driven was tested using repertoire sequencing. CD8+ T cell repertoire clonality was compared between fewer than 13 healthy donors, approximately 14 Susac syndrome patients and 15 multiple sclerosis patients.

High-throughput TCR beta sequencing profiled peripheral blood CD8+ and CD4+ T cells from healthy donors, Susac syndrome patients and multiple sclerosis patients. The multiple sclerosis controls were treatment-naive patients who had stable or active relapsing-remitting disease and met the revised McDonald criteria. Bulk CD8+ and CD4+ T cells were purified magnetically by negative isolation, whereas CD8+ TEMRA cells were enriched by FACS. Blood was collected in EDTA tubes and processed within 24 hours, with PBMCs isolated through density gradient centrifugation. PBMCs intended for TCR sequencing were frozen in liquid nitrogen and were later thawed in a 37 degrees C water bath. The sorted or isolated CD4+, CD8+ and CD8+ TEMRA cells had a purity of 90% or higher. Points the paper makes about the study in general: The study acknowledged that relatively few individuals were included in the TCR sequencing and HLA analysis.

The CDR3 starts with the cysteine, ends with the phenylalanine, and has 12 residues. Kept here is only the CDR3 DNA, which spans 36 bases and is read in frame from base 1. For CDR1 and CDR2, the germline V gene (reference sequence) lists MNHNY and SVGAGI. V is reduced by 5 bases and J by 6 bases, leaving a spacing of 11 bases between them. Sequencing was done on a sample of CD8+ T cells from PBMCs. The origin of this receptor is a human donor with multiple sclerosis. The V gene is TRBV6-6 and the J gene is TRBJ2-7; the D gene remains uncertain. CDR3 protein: CASSTVPLEQYF. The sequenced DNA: TGTGCCAGCAGTACAGTACCCCTCGAGCAGTACTTC.